This is a list of T cell receptor beta chains from one sample in a study of T-cell memory formation after mild COVID-19. MiXCR, applied by TCRdb to the 5' RACE reads, yields one record per CDR3 protein. The top ten hold approximately 3.5% of the sample, which has approximately 240,000 distinct CDR3 sequences, approximately 16% seen once. Material: PBMCs or a T cell subset sorted from them (not recorded which). Source of these receptors: a man aged 18 to 29 who had mild COVID-19 (a few samples of this study predate the infection). Cell type and time point are not known. The CDR3 runs from the conserved cysteine through the conserved F or W. The D gene is left open where the match is weak. Size tells how often a clone was seen (once, few, many) or the class of an expanded clone, and some rows leave it out.

J gene: TRBJ2-1
clone size: .
D gene: TRBD2
V gene: TRBV4-2
CDR3 protein: CASSQELAGGFDEQFF

J gene: TRBJ2-2
clone size: few
D gene: .
V gene: TRBV7-2
CDR3 protein: CASSSDSTNTGELFF

J gene: TRBJ1-2
clone size: .
D gene: TRBD1
V gene: TRBV3-1
CDR3 protein: CATQGDYGYTF

J gene: TRBJ2-3
clone size: .
D gene: .
V gene: TRBV5-1
CDR3 protein: CASSYLGPSGTDTQYF

J gene: TRBJ1-3
clone size: many
D gene: .
V gene: TRBV3-1
CDR3 protein: CASSQSSGNTIYF

J gene: TRBJ2-7
clone size: .
D gene: TRBD1
V gene: TRBV20-1
CDR3 protein: CSAEPSGGYEQYF

J gene: TRBJ2-2
clone size: few
D gene: .
V gene: TRBV12-3/TRBV12-4
CDR3 protein: CASTDRQGLGTGELFF

J gene: TRBJ2-5
clone size: .
D gene: TRBD2
V gene: TRBV3-1
CDR3 protein: CASSQAGGVETQYF

J gene: TRBJ2-1
clone size: few
D gene: .
V gene: TRBV4-1
CDR3 protein: CASSLRPEGGNNEQFF

J gene: TRBJ2-7
clone size: .
D gene: .
V gene: TRBV7-2
CDR3 protein: CASSFLGYYEQYF

J gene: TRBJ2-1
clone size: many
D gene: TRBD2
V gene: TRBV20-1
CDR3 protein: CSARDRLAGGKEQFF

J gene: TRBJ1-1
clone size: .
D gene: .
V gene: TRBV27
CDR3 protein: CASAKVSRSEAFF

J gene: TRBJ1-4
clone size: .
D gene: .
V gene: TRBV28
CDR3 protein: CASSSQVVNEKLFF

J gene: TRBJ2-5
clone size: .
D gene: .
V gene: TRBV5-5
CDR3 protein: CASSPGRGGQTQYF

J gene: TRBJ2-1
clone size: many
D gene: TRBD1
V gene: TRBV7-2
CDR3 protein: CASSRQGASYNEQFF

J gene: TRBJ1-6
clone size: .
D gene: TRBD1
V gene: TRBV6-5
CDR3 protein: CASSGPRTGLKDNSPLHF

J gene: TRBJ1-5
clone size: few
D gene: .
V gene: TRBV6-2/TRBV6-3
CDR3 protein: CASRGFYSGNQPQHF

J gene: TRBJ1-1
clone size: .
D gene: TRBD1
V gene: TRBV7-2
CDR3 protein: CASRTGLERNTEAFF

J gene: TRBJ1-6
clone size: few
D gene: .
V gene: TRBV20-1
CDR3 protein: CSARLGQSAYNSPLHF

J gene: TRBJ2-1
clone size: .
D gene: TRBD1
V gene: TRBV6-2/TRBV6-3
CDR3 protein: CASSHDRGTHEQFF